This T cell receptor (beta chain) was recovered during a study of chemoradiotherapy in HPV16-positive cancers. Study-level background: A couple of HPV16-positive patients' cells yielded candidate HPV-specific clones and common motifs.

Repeated repertoire sampling spanned the course of chemoradiotherapy. Data came from immunoSEQ multiplex PCR; TCRdb stores just in-frame clones and leaves some out. Of tens of thousands of clones listed, roughly 84% are singletons. As regards this clone: The target antigen is unknown.

Study observations and caveats: Candidate HPV-specific clones and E7-related TCR motifs grew in tumor during treatment. Functional assays defining HPV-specific T cells used only a couple of HPV16-positive patients.

The length of the CDR3 is 13 residues. CDR1 and CDR2 (germline): SGDLS, YYNGEE. V lost 0 bases and J lost 8, with 6 bases in between. The chain combines TRBV9 with TRBJ1-6; D gene uncertain. The clonotype comes from a human donor with HPV-associated anogenital cancer. Sequences were derived from blood, sampled from a patient who underwent chemoradiotherapy. CDR3 residues: CASSVDLDSPLHF. In DNA form, the CDR3 reads TGTGCCAGCAGCGTAGATTTAGATTCACCCCTCCACTTT.